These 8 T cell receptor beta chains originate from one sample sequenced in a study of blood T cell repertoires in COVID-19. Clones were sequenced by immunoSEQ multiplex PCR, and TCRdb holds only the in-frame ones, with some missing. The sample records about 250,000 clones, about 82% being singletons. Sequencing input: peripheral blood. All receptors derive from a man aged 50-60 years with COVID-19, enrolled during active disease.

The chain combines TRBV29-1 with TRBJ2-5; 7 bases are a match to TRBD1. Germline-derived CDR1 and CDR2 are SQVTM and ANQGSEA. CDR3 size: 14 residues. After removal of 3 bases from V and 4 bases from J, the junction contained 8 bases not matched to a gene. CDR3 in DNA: TGCAGCGTTGAGGTCCCAACAGGGGTAGAGACCCAGTACTTC. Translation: CSVEVPTGVETQYF.

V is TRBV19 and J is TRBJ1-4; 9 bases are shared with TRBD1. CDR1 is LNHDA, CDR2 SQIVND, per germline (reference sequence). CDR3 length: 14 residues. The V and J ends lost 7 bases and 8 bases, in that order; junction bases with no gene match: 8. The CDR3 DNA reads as TGTGCCAGTACCGGGGACAGGGTGCGAGAAAAACTGTTTTTT. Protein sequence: CASTGDRVREKLFF.

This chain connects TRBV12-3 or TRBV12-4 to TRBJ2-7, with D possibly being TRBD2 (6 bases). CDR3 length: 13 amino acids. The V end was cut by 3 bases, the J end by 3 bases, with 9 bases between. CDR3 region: CASSFAGFYEQYF. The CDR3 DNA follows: TGTGCCAGCAGTTTTGCGGGATTCTACGAGCAGTACTTC.

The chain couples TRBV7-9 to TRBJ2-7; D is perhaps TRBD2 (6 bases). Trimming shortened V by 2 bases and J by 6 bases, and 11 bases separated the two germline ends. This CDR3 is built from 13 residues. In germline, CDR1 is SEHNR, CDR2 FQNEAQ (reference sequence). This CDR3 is CASSLNGGSEQYF. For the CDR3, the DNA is TGTGCCAGCAGCTTAAACGGAGGGAGCGAGCAGTACTTC.

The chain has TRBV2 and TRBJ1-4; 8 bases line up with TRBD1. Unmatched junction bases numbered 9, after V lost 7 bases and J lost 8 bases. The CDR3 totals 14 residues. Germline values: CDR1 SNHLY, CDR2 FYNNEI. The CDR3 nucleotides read TGTGCCAGCAATATCCAGGGGGCAGAGGAAAAACTGTTTTTT. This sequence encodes CASNIQGAEEKLFF. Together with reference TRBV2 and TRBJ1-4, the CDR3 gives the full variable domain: EPEVTQTPSHQVTQMGQEVILRCVPISNHLYFYWYRQILGQKVEFLVSFYNNEISEKSEIFDDQFSVERPDGSNFTLKIRSTKLEDSAMYFCASNIQGAEEKLFFGSGTQLSVL.

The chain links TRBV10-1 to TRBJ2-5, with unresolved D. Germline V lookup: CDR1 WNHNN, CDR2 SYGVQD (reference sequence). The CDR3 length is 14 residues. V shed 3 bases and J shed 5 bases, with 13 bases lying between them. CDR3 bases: TGCGCCAGCAGTGAAACCCCCTCCGGGGAGACCCAGTACTTC. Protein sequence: CASSETPSGETQYF.

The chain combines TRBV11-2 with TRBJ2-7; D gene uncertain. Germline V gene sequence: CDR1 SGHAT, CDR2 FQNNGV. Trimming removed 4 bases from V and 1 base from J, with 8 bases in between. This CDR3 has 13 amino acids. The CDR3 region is CASSWAMSYEQYF. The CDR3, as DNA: TGTGCCAGCAGCTGGGCGATGTCCTACGAGCAGTACTTC. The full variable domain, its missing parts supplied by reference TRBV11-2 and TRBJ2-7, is EAGVAQSPRYKIIEKRQSVAFWCNPISGHATLYWYQQILGQGPKLLIQFQNNGVVDDSQLPKDRFSAERLKGVDSTLKIQPAKLEDSAVYLCASSWAMSYEQYFGPGTRLTVT.

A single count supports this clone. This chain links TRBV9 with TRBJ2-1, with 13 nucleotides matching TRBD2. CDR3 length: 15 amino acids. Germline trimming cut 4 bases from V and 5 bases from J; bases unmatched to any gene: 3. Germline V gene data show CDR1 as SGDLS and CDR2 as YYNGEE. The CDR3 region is CASSRGTSGDNEQFF. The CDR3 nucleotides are TGTGCCAGCAGCCGAGGGACTAGCGGGGACAATGAGCAGTTCTTC.